The rows below give T cell receptor beta chains drawn from one sample of a study of identical twins. TCRdb reanalysed the 5' RACE reads using MiXCR and keeps one entry per CDR3 protein. The sample lists some 500,000 distinct CDR3 sequences, roughly an eighth occurring once. Another study also made use of these data, one on yellow fever vaccine responses in identical twins.

Sequenced: CD4+ T cells sorted from blood. Receptor source: a woman between 18 and 29 years old in good health. The CDR3 runs from the conserved cysteine through the conserved F or W. Fields, in order: clone size, V gene, J gene, D gene, CDR3 protein, CDR3 DNA. D genes are given only for firm matches. Some rows mark clone size as missing; the rest say once, few, many or name a class of expanded clone.

>few|TRBV20-1|TRBJ1-1|.
CSDSATANTEAFF
TGCAGTGATAGCGCGACGGCGAACACTGAAGCTTTCTTT
>few|TRBV5-1|TRBJ2-7|TRBD2
CASSPGASGTYEQYF
TGCGCCAGCAGCCCCGGGGCTAGCGGGACCTACGAGCAGTACTTC
>.|TRBV14|TRBJ2-5|.
CASQRTAKETQYF
TGTGCCAGTCAACGCACAGCAAAAGAGACCCAGTACTTC
>few|TRBV5-1|TRBJ1-1|.
CASSLMGEGPWGTEAFF
TGCGCCAGCAGCTTGATGGGGGAGGGCCCATGGGGCACTGAAGCTTTCTTT
>.|TRBV10-3|TRBJ2-1|TRBD2
CAIRGRGDYNEQFF
TGTGCCATTAGGGGACGGGGGGACTACAATGAGCAGTTCTTC
>few|TRBV7-9|TRBJ2-3|TRBD2
CASGDREGHSDTQYF
TGTGCCAGCGGGGACCGGGAGGGGCATTCAGATACGCAGTATTTT
>.|TRBV12-3/TRBV12-4|TRBJ2-6|.
CASCTGANVLTF
TGTGCCAGTTGCACTGGGGCCAACGTCCTGACTTTC
>few|TRBV29-1|TRBJ2-7|.
CSVENPNEQYF
TGCAGCGTTGAAAACCCGAACGAGCAGTACTTC
>many|TRBV12-3/TRBV12-4|TRBJ2-1|.
CASSLKGQYYEQFF
TGTGCCAGCAGTTTAAAAGGACAGTACTATGAGCAGTTCTTC
>many|TRBV12-3/TRBV12-4|TRBJ1-3|.
CASSSDSGNTIYF
TGTGCCAGCAGCAGCGACTCTGGAAACACCATATATTTT
>.|TRBV7-3|TRBJ2-3|.
CASSGGASDTQYF
TGTGCCAGCAGCGGGGGGGCCTCAGATACGCAGTATTTT
>few|TRBV15|TRBJ2-3|.
CATSRDRRVTDTQYF
TGTGCCACCAGCAGAGATCGAAGGGTCACAGATACGCAGTATTTT
>few|TRBV25-1|TRBJ2-7|.
CASSEWYGTYEQYF
TGTGCCAGCAGTGAATGGTACGGGACCTACGAGCAGTACTTC
>many|TRBV24-1|TRBJ2-1|.
CATSDHTWNINEQFF
TGTGCCACCAGTGACCACACATGGAATATCAATGAGCAGTTCTTC
>few|TRBV20-1|TRBJ1-1|.
CSATLWGGTEAFF
TGCAGTGCTACCCTTTGGGGGGGCACTGAAGCTTTCTTT
>.|TRBV30|TRBJ2-4|TRBD1
CAWASGTGKNIQYF
TGTGCCTGGGCGTCCGGGACAGGGAAAAACATTCAGTACTTC
>.|TRBV7-8|TRBJ2-7|.
CASREEWDNYEQYF
TGTGCCAGCAGGGAGGAATGGGACAACTACGAGCAGTACTTC